This passage covers 23 T cell receptor beta chains from one sample sequenced in a study of T cells in severe cutaneous drug reactions. Bulk and single-cell libraries used iRepertoire multiplex PCR with TCR subtype-specific primers. TCRdb re-analyzed the multiplex PCR reads; it lists each CDR3 protein once, without DNA. The table for this sample gives tens of thousands of distinct CDR3 sequences. Sequenced patients had Stevens-Johnson syndrome or toxic epidermal necrolysis caused by carbamazepine. Input material: PBMCs. The source of these receptors is a human donor with toxic epidermal necrolysis, a severe cutaneous drug reaction.

The chain links TRBV3-1 to TRBJ2-3; TCRdb gives TRBD2 as the D gene, but with no DNA this cannot be confirmed. The germline gives CDR1 LGHDT, CDR2 YNNKEL (reference sequence). CDR3 length: 17 amino acids. CDR3 region: CASSQDQLAGFADTQYF.

The chain is built from TRBV7-9 and TRBJ1-4. CDR1 SEHNR and CDR2 FQNEAQ come from the germline V gene (reference sequence). The CDR3 runs to 12 residues. The CDR3 loop is CARGDSNEKLFF.

This sequence joins TRBV20-1 and TRBJ1-4. This CDR3 is 14 amino acids long. Germline V gene lookup returns CDR1 DFQATT and CDR2 SNEGSKA (reference sequence). The CDR3 is CSARDWVTDEKLFF.

According to its frequency, this clonotype is medium-sized (0.01 to 0.1%). The J gene is TRBJ2-1, the V gene TRBV6-2 or TRBV6-3. Germline CDR1 and CDR2: MNHEY and SVGEGT. CDR3 size: 13 residues. The CDR3 sequence: CASSYPGDNEQFF.

This chain links TRBV14 with TRBJ2-7. CDR1 and CDR2 (germline): SGHDN, FVKESK. This CDR3 is built from 11 residues. The CDR3 sequence: CASSQHNEQYF.

J is TRBJ1-2 and V is TRBV10-3; the TCRdb D gene call, TRBD1, has no DNA to confirm it. Germline CDR1 reads ENHRY; CDR2 reads SYGVKD. The CDR3 loop spans 13 amino acids. The CDR3 loop reads CANKGEPLGGYTF.

The rearrangement joins TRBV6-4 to TRBJ2-1. The CDR3 length is 13 residues. Germline V CDR1 and CDR2: MRHNA, SNTAGT. The CDR3 spells CASSLESRNEQFF.

This chain connects TRBV19 to TRBJ1-5. Germline CDR1 LNHDA, CDR2 SQIVND (reference sequence). CDR3 size: 17 residues. The CDR3 sequence: CATKRGVVGYSNQPQHF.

V usage is TRBV12-3 or TRBV12-4 and J usage is TRBJ1-5; TCRdb's assignment of TRBD1 cannot be checked, as there is no DNA. CDR3 length: 14 amino acids. CDR3 residues: CASREDRADQPQHF.

The chain employs TRBV29-1 and TRBJ2-3; checking the TCRdb D call of TRBD1 is not possible without DNA. Germline V gene data show CDR1 as SQVTM and CDR2 as ANQGSEA. CDR3 length: 16 residues. CDR3 region: CSVRAVVGGSTDTQYF.

J is TRBJ2-7 and V is TRBV6-5; checking the TCRdb D call of TRBD2 is not possible without DNA. CDR3 length: 16 amino acids. Germline assignment: CDR1 MNHEY and CDR2 SVGAGI. The CDR3 reads CASSRSLARSSYEQYF.

V gene TRBV19 combines with J gene TRBJ2-7. This CDR3 spans 16 amino acids. The germline V gene encodes CDR1 LNHDA and CDR2 SQIVND (reference sequence). Here the CDR3 reads CASSIFGSGRSYEQYF.

This chain connects TRBV28 to TRBJ2-7; TCRdb's assignment of TRBD2 cannot be checked, as there is no DNA. Germline loops: CDR1 MDHEN, CDR2 SYDVKM. The CDR3 sequence is 14 residues long. The CDR3 region is CASSLHSGRYEQYF.

V gene TRBV27 combines with J gene TRBJ2-1; TCRdb gives TRBD2 as the D gene, but with no DNA this cannot be confirmed. The CDR3 runs 15 residues. Germline V CDR1 and CDR2: MNHEY, SMNVEV (reference sequence). This CDR3 reads CASSLREGRKNEQFF.

The gene calls are TRBV9 and TRBJ2-3; TCRdb's D gene call, TRBD2, goes unchecked for lack of DNA. Germline V gives CDR1 SGDLS, CDR2 YYNGEE. This CDR3 spans 18 amino acids. CDR3 amino acids: CASSVEGLAGGVADTQYF.

In terms of frequency, this clonotype is medium-sized. The V call is TRBV18, the J call TRBJ1-1. The CDR3 totals 14 residues. Germline CDR1 and CDR2: KGHSH and LQKENI. The CDR3 sequence: CASSPQGEGTEAFF.

V and J are TRBV2 and TRBJ2-7. The CDR3 sequence is 11 residues long. CDR1 SNHLY and CDR2 FYNNEI come from the germline V gene. CDR3 sequence: CASSEGYEQYF.

V and J are TRBV12-3 or TRBV12-4 and TRBJ2-7; the TCRdb call, TRBD1, lacks DNA for checking. This CDR3 comprises 15 residues. This chain's CDR3 is CASSPAGQGAYEQYF.

The CDR3 spells CASSTILGDDYGYTF. The V call is TRBV18, the J call TRBJ1-2. The CDR3 is 15 amino acids. Germline CDR1 is KGHSH and CDR2 is LQKENI.

The V call is TRBV10-1, the J call TRBJ2-1; TCRdb selects TRBD1, and the lack of DNA leaves this call unchecked. This CDR3 has 15 amino acids. CDR1 and CDR2 (germline): WNHNN, SYGVQD (reference sequence). CDR3 loop: CASSPGISSYNEQFF.

Its frequency marks this clonotype as medium-sized (0.01 to 0.1%). V gene TRBV2 combines with J gene TRBJ2-1. The CDR3 runs 17 residues. Germline CDR1 and CDR2: SNHLY and FYNNEI. The CDR3 loop is CASSKPTSASSYNEQFF.

The V gene is TRBV27, the J gene TRBJ2-1; TCRdb's D call, TRBD2, is unchecked because there is no DNA. The CDR3 is 15 residues long. Germline CDR1 is MNHEY and CDR2 is SMNVEV (reference sequence). The CDR3 loop reads CASSLSGLAGNEQFF.

The chain couples TRBV12-3 or TRBV12-4 to TRBJ1-2. There are 13 residues in the CDR3. The CDR3 is CASSPQMGYGYTF.